This passage covers 4 T cell receptor beta chains from one sample sequenced in a study of radiation and T cells in renal cell carcinoma. Time point: blood 2 weeks post-SBRT. Specified treatment: 15 Gy SBRT to primary tumor, nephrectomy 4 weeks later. The protocol was immunoSEQ multiplex PCR, while the TCRdb copy is restricted to in-frame clones and leaves out a portion. The sample has 70,000 to 90,000 clones, about 86% seen once; the top ten hold 20% to 25%. Sample: blood, taken from a patient whose treatment included radiotherapy and nephrectomy. These receptors all stem from a woman aged 45-65 years with renal cell carcinoma.

V usage is TRBV6-6 and J usage is TRBJ2-1; weak D call: TRBD1 (6 bases). The length of the CDR3 is 12 residues. Germline lookup yields CDR1 MNHNY and CDR2 SVGAGI (reference sequence). With 11 bases removed from V and 7 bases from J, the gap between germline ends came to 15 bases. CDR3 residues: CASGVPGNEQFF. Written as DNA, the CDR3 is TGTGCCTCAGGGGTCCCCGGGAATGAGCAGTTCTTC.

This chain uses TRBV4-1 with TRBJ2-1, with 9 bases that match TRBD1. The germline V gene has CDR1 MGHRA and CDR2 YSYEKL. CDR3 length equals 15 residues. V gave up 2 bases and J gave up 7 bases; unmatched junction bases: 6. The CDR3 DNA sequence: TGCGCCAGCAGCCAATCTGGACAGGGGACGAATGAGCAGTTCTTC. It is translated as CASSQSGQGTNEQFF.

This rearrangement joins TRBV7-9 to TRBJ2-7, with D maybe TRBD1 (6 bases). The CDR3 extends over 14 amino acids. Trimming took off 2 bases at V and 2 bases at J, with 10 bases between the two ends. The germline gives CDR1 SEHNR, CDR2 FQNEAQ (reference sequence). CDR3 region: CASSLLGQTYEQYF. CDR3 nucleotide sequence: TGTGCCAGCAGCTTATTAGGACAGACCTACGAGCAGTACTTC.

The V call is TRBV2, the J call TRBJ2-7; D possibly corresponds to TRBD2 (6 bases). V lost 3 bases, J lost 3 bases, and 15 bases lay in between. CDR1 is SNHLY and CDR2 is FYNNEI in the germline V gene. This CDR3 spans 15 amino acids. In DNA, the CDR3 is TGTGCCAGCAGTGATGGGGGGACTTTAAACTACGAGCAGTACTTC. It specifies CASSDGGTLNYEQYF. Drawing the rest from reference TRBV2 and TRBJ2-7, the complete variable domain is EPEVTQTPSHQVTQMGQEVILRCVPISNHLYFYWYRQILGQKVEFLVSFYNNEISEKSEIFDDQFSVERPDGSNFTLKIRSTKLEDSAMYFCASSDGGTLNYEQYFGPGTRLTVT.